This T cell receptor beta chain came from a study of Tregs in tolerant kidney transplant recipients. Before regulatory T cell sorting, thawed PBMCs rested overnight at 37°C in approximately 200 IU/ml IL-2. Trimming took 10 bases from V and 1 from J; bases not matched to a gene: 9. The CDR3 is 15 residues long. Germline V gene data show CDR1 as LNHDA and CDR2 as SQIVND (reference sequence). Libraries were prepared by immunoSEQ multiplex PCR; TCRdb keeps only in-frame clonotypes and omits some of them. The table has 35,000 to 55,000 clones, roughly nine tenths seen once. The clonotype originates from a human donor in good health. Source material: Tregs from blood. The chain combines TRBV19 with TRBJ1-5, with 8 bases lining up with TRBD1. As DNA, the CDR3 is TGTGCCACCTCAGACAGGGGACGGAGCAATCAGCCCCAGCATTTT. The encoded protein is CATSDRGRSNQPQHF.